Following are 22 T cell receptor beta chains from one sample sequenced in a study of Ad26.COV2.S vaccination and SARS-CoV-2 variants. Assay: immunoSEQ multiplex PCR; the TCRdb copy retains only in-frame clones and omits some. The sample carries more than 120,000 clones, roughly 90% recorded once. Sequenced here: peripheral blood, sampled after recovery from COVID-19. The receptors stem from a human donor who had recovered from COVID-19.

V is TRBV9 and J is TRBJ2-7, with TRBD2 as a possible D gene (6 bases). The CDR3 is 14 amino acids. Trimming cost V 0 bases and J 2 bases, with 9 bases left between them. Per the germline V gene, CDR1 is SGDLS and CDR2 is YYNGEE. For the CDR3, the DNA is TGTGCCAGCAGCGTAGGCCCGGGGGCCTACGAGCAGTACTTC. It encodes CASSVGPGAYEQYF.

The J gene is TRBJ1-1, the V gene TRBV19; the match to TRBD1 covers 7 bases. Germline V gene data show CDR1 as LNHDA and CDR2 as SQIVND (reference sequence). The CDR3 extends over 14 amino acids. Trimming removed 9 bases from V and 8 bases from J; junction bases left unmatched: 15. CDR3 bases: TGTGCCAGCTCGACCGGGACAGCCCAGAAGGAAGCTTTCTTT. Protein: CASSTGTAQKEAFF.

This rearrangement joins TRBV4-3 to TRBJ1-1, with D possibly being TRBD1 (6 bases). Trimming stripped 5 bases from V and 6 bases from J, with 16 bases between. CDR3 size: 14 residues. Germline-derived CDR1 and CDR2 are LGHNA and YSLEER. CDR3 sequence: CASSSVGGSAEAFF. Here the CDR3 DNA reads TGCGCCAGCAGCTCCGTGGGGGGCAGCGCTGAAGCTTTCTTT.

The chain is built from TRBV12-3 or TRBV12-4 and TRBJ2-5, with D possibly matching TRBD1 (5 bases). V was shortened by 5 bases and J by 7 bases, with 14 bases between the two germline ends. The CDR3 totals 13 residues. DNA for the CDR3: TGTGCCAGCAGTCCAGGGTCCGGTGGGACCCAGTACTTC. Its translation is CASSPGSGGTQYF.

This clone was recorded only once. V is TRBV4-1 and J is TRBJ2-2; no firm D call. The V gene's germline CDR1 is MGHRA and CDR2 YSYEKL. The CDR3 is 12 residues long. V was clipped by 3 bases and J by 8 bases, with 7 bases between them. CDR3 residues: CASSHFFGELFF. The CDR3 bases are TGCGCCAGCAGCCATTTCTTTGGGGAGCTGTTTTTT.

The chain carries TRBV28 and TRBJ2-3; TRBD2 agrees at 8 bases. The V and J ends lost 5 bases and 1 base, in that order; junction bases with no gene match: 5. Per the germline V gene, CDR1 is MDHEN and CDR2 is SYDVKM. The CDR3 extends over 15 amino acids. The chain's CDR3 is CASSPAGGRTDTQYF. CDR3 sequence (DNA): TGTGCCAGCAGTCCCGCGGGGGGCCGCACAGATACGCAGTATTTT.

For the CDR3, the DNA is TGTGCCAGCAGCGTAGAAGGGGGGTCAGATACGCAGTATTTT. As protein: CASSVEGGSDTQYF. J is TRBJ2-3 and V is TRBV9; either TRBD1 or TRBD2 may supply D (6 bases each). The CDR3 spans 14 residues. Germline loops: CDR1 SGDLS, CDR2 YYNGEE. Trimming cost V 0 bases and J 4 bases, with 9 bases left between them.

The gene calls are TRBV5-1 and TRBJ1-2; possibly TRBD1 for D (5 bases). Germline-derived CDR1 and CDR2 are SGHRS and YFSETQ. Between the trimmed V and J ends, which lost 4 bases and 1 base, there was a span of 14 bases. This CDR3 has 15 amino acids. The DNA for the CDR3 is TGCGCCAGCAGCCCGGGGACGGTAAATAACTATGGCTACACCTTC. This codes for CASSPGTVNNYGYTF.

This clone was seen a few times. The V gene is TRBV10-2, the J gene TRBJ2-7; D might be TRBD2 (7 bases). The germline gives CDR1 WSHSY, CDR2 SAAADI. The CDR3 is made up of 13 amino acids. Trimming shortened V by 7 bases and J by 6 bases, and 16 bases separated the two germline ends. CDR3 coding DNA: TGCGCCAGCACGGAGGGGGGGATCGCCGAGCAGTACTTC. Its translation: CASTEGGIAEQYF.

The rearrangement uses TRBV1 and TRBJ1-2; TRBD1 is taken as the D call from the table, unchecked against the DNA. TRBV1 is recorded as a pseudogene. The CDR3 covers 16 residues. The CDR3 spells CTSSQDPSTGRKGYTF. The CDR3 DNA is TGCACCAGCAGCCAAGATCCGTCGACAGGGAGGAAGGGCTACACCTTC.

CDR3 in amino acids: CASSPGPGAYGYTF. CDR3 coding DNA: TGTGCCAGCAGTCCCGGCCCGGGGGCCTATGGCTACACCTTC. This chain links TRBV6-5 with TRBJ1-2; D is perhaps TRBD1 (6 bases). Germline CDR1 and CDR2: MNHEY and SVGAGI. V lost 5 bases and J 4 bases, leaving 14 bases between the germline ends. CDR3 size: 14 residues.

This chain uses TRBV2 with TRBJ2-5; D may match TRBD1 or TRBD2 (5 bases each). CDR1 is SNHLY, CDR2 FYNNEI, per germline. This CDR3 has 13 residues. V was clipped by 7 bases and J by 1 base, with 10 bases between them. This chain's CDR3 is CASNPGPQETQYF. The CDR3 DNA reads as TGTGCCAGCAACCCGGGACCCCAAGAGACCCAGTACTTC.

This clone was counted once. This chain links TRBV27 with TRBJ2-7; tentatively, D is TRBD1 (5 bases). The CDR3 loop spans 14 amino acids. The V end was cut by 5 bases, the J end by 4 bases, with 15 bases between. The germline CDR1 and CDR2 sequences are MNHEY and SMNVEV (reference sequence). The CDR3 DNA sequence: TGTGCCAGCAGTACTACAGGTCTTAGGTACGAGCAGTACTTC. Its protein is CASSTTGLRYEQYF.

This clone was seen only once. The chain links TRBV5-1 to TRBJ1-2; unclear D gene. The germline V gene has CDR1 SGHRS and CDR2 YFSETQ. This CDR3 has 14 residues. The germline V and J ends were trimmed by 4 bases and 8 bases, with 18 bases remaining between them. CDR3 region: CASSLEWGEDGYTF. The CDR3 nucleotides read TGCGCCAGCAGCCTGGAGTGGGGTGAGGACGGCTACACCTTC.

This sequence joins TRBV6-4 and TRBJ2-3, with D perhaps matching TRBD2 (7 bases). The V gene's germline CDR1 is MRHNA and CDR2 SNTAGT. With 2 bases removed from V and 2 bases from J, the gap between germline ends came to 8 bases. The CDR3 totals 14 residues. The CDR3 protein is CASSDGGATDTQYF. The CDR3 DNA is TGTGCCAGCAGTGACGGGGGGGCCACAGATACGCAGTATTTT.

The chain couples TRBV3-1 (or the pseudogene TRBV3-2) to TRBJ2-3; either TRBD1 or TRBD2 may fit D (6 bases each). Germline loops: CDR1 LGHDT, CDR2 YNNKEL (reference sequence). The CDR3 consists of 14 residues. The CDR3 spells CANRGRASTDTQYF. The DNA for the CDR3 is TGTGCTAACCGGGGGCGGGCGAGCACAGATACGCAGTATTTT.

CDR3 bases: TGCGCCAGCAGCCAAGATTTGGCGCGGGCGCCATCGAGGTACATTCAGTACTTC. Translating it yields CASSQDLARAPSRYIQYF. V usage is TRBV4-1 and J usage is TRBJ2-4; TRBD2 might be the D (5 bases). The CDR3 runs to 18 residues. Trimming removed 0 bases from V and 8 bases from J, with 23 bases in between. The V gene's germline CDR1 is MGHRA and CDR2 YSYEKL.

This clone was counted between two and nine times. As DNA, the CDR3 is TGTGCCAGCAGCGCTCCCTACGAGCAGTACTTC. Its translation is CASSAPYEQYF. This sequence joins TRBV11-2 and TRBJ2-7; the D is unclear. The germline gives CDR1 SGHAT, CDR2 FQNNGV. The V end lost 5 bases, the J end lost 2 bases, and 4 bases lay between the germline ends. This CDR3 is built from 11 residues.

The CDR3 DNA sequence: TGTGCCAGCAGCCCGCAACAGGGGACCTACAATGAGCAGTTCTTC. Translation: CASSPQQGTYNEQFF. The rearrangement uses TRBV5-5 and TRBJ2-1, with TRBD1 matching 7 bases. The CDR3 totals 15 residues. V trimming: 4 bases; J trimming: 2 bases; junction bases outside the gene matches: 6. In germline, CDR1 is SGHKS, CDR2 YYEKEE (reference sequence).

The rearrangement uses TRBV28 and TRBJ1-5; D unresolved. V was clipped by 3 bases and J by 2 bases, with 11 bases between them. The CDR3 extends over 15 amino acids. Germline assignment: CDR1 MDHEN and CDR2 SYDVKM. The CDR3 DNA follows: TGTGCCAGCAGTTTCCCGGACGTGGGCAATCAGCCCCAGCATTTT. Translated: CASSFPDVGNQPQHF.

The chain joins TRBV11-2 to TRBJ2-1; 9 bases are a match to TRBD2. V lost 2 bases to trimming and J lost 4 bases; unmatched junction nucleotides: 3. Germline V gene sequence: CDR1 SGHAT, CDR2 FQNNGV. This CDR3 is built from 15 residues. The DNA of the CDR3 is TGTGCCAGCAGCTTACAAGCGGGGGGTTACAATGAGCAGTTCTTC. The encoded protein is CASSLQAGGYNEQFF.

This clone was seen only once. The CDR3 region has the DNA TGTGCCAGCAGTTTATATCAGGGTAACTATGGCTACACCTTC. Translated: CASSLYQGNYGYTF. The chain couples TRBV28 to TRBJ1-2; D perhaps matches TRBD1 (5 bases). The CDR3 has 14 residues. Trimming took 1 base from V and 1 from J, leaving 7 bases between them. Germline V gene lookup returns CDR1 MDHEN and CDR2 SYDVKM.